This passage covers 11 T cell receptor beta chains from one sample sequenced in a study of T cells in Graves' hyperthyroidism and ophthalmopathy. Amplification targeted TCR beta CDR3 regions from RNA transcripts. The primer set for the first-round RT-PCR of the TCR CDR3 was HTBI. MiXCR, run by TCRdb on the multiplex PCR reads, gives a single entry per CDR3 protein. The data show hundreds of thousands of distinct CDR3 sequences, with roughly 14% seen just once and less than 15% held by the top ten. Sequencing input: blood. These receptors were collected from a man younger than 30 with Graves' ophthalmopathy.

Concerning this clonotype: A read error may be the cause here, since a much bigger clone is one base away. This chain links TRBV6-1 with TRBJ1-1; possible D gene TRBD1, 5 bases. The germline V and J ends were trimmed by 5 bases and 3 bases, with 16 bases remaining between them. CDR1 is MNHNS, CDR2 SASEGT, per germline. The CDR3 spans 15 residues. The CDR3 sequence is CASSPVHGADTEAFF. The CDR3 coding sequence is TGTGCCAGCAGTCCGGTACATGGGGCAGACACTGAAGCTTTCTTT.

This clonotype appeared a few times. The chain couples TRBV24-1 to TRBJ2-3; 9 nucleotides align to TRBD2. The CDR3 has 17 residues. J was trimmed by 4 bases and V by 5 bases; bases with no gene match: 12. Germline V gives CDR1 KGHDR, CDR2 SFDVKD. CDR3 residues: CATSVGTSPAGADTQYF. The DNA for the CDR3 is TGTGCCACCAGTGTGGGGACTAGCCCCGCGGGGGCAGATACGCAGTATTTT.

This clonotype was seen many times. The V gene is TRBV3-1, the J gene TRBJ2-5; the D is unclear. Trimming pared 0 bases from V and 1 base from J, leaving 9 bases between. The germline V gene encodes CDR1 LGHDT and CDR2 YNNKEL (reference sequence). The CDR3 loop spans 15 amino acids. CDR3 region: CASSQEFDFQETQYF. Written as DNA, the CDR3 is TGTGCCAGCAGCCAAGAGTTCGACTTCCAAGAGACCCAGTACTTC.

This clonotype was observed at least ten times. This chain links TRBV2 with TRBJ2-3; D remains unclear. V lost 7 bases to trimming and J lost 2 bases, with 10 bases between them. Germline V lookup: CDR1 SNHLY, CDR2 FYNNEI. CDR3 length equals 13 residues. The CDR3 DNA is TGTGCCAGCATGTTGGGGAACACAGATACGCAGTATTTT. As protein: CASMLGNTDTQYF.

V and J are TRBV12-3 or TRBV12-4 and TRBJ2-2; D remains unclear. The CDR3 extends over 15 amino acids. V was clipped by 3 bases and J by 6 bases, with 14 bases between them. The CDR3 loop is CASSFPYISPGELFF. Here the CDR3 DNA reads TGTGCCAGCAGTTTCCCGTATATCTCACCCGGGGAGCTGTTTTTT.

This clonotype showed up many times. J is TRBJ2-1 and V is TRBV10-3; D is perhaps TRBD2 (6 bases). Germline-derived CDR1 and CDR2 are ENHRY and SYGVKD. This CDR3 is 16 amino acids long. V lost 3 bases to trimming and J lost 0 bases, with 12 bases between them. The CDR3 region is CAISEGRGTSYNEQFF. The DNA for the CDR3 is TGTGCCATCAGTGAAGGGCGCGGGACCTCCTACAATGAGCAGTTCTTC.

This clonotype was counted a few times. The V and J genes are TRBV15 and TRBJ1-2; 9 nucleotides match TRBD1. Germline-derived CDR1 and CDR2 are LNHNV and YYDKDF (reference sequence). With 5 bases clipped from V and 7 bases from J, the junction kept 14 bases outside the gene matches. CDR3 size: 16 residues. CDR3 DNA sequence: TGTGCCACCAGCGGCCGATTCCTACAGGGGGCCGTTGGCTACACCTTC. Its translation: CATSGRFLQGAVGYTF.

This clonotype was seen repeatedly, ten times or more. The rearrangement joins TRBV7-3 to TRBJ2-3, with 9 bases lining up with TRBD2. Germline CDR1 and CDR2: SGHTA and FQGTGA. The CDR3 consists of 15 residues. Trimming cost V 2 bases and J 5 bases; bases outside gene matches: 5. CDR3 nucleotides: TGTGCCAGCAGCTTAGGCGGGAGGGGCGGAGATACGCAGTATTTT. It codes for CASSLGGRGGDTQYF.

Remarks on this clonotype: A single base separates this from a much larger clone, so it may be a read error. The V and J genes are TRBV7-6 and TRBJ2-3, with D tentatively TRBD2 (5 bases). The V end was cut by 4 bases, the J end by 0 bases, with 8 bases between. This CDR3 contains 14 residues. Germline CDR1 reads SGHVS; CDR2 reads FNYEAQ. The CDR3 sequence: CASSYEGSTDTQYF. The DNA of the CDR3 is TGTGCCAGCAGCTACGAGGGAAGCACAGATACGCAGTATTTT.

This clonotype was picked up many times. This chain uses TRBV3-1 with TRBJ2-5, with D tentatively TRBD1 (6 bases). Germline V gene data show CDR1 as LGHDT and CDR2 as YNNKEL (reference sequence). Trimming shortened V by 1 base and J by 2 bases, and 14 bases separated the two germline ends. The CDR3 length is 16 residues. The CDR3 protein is CASSQAFMDSQETQYF. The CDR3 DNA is TGTGCCAGCAGCCAAGCATTTATGGACAGTCAAGAGACCCAGTACTTC.

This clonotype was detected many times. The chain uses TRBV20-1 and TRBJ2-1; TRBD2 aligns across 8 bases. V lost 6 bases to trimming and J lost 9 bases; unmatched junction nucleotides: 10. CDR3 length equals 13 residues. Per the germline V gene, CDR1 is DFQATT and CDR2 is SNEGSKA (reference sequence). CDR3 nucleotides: TGCAGTGCCCATCCCGCGGGGGGCGGTGAGCAGTTCTTC. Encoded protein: CSAHPAGGGEQFF.